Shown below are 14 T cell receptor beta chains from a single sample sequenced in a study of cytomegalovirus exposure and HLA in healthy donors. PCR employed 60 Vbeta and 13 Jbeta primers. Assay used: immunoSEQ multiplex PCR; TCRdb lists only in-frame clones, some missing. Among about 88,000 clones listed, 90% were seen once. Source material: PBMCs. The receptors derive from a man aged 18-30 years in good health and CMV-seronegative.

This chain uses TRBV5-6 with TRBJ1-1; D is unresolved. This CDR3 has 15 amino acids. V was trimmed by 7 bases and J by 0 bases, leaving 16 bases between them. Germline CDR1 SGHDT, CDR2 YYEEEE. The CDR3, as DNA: TGTGCCAGCTCACCACAGCCCGAGCTGAACACTGAAGCTTTCTTT. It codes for CASSPQPELNTEAFF.

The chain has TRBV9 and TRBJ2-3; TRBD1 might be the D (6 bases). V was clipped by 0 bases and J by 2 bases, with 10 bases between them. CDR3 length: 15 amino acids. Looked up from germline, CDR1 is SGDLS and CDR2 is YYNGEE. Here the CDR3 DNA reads TGTGCCAGCAGCGTAGGTACAGGGACCACAGATACGCAGTATTTT. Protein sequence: CASSVGTGTTDTQYF.

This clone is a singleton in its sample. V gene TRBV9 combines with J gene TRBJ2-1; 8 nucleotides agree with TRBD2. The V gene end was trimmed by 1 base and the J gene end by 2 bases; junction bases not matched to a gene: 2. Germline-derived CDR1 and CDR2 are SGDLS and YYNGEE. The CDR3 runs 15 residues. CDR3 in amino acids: CASSVTLAAYNEQFF. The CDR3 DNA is TGTGCCAGCAGCGTAACACTAGCGGCCTACAATGAGCAGTTCTTC. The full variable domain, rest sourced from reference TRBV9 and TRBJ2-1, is DSGVTQTPKHLITATGQRVTLRCSPRSGDLSVYWYQQSLDQGLQFLIQYYNGEERAKGNILERFSAQQFPDLHSELNLSSLELGDSALYFCASSVTLAAYNEQFFGPGTRLTVL.

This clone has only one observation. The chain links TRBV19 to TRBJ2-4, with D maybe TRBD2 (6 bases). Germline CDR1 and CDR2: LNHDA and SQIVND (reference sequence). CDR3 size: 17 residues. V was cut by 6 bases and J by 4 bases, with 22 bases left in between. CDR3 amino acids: CASRDPGAQRHKNIQYF. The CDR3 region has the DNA TGTGCCAGTAGAGACCCGGGAGCCCAACGCCATAAAAACATTCAGTACTTC. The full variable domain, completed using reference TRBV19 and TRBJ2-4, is DGGITQSPKYLFRKEGQNVTLSCEQNLNHDAMYWYRQDPGQGLRLIYYSQIVNDFQKGDIAEGYSVSREKKESFPLTVTSAQKNPTAFYLCASRDPGAQRHKNIQYFGAGTRLSVL.

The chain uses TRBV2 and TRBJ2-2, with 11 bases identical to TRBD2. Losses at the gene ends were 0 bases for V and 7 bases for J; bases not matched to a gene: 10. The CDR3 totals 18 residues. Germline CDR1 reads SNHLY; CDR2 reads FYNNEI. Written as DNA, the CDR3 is TGTGCCAGCAGTGAAGCACCGGCTAGCGGGAGGAGGCGCGGGGAGCTGTTTTTT. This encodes CASSEAPASGRRRGELFF.

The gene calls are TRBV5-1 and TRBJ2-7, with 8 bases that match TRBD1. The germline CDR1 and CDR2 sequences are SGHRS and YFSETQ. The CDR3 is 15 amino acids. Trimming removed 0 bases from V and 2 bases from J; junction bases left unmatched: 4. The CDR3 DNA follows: TGCGCCAGCAGCTTGGCGGGGACAGGTACCTACGAGCAGTACTTC. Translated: CASSLAGTGTYEQYF.

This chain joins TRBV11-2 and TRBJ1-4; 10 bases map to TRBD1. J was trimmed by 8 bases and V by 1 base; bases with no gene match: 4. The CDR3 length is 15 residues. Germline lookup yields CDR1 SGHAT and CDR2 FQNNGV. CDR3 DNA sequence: TGTGCCAGCAGCTTAGGACAGGGGGCTTCGGAAAAACTGTTTTTT. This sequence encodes CASSLGQGASEKLFF.

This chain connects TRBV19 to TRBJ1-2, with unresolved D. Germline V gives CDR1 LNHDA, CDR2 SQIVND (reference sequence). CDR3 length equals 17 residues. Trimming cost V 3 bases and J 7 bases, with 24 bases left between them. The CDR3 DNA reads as TGTGCCAGTAGTATGGTTAAATCGGGTGTCGGGTTGAGTGGCTACACCTTC. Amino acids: CASSMVKSGVGLSGYTF.

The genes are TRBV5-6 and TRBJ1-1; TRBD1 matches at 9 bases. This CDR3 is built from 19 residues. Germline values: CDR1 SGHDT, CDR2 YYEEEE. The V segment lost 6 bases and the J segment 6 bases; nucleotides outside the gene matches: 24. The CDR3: CASTVLSGTGSPRKAEAFF. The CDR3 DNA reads TGTGCCAGCACCGTCCTTTCCGGGACAGGGTCCCCAAGGAAGGCTGAAGCTTTCTTT.

The CDR3 coding sequence is TGCGCCAGCAGCCCTATTTCGGGACGGGGAGGCCACGAGCAGTACTTC. This sequence encodes CASSPISGRGGHEQYF. This chain links TRBV5-1 with TRBJ2-5; a possible D gene is TRBD2 (6 bases). The J call is doubtful: the DNA matches TRBJ2-7 better. The CDR3 consists of 16 residues. The germline V gene encodes CDR1 SGHRS and CDR2 YFSETQ.

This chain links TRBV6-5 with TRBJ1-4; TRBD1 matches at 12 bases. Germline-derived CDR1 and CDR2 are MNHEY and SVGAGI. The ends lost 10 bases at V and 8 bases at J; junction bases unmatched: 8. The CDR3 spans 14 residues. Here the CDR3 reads CATTPGTGGEKLFF. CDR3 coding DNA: TGTGCCACCACCCCGGGGACAGGGGGCGAAAAACTGTTTTTT.

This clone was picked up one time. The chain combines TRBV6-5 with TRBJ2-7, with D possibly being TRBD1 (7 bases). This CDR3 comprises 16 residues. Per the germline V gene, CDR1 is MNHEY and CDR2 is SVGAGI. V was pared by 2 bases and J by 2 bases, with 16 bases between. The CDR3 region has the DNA TGTGCCAGCAGTTACGTCCAGGGGGGATACCCCTACGAGCAGTACTTC. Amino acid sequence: CASSYVQGGYPYEQYF.

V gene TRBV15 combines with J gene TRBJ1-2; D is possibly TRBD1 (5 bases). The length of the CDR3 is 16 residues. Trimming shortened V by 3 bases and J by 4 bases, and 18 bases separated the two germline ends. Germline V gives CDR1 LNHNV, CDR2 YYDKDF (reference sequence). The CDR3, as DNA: TGTGCCACCAGCAGTCCAAGGGGAATCGCTGGCTATGGCTACACCTTC. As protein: CATSSPRGIAGYGYTF.

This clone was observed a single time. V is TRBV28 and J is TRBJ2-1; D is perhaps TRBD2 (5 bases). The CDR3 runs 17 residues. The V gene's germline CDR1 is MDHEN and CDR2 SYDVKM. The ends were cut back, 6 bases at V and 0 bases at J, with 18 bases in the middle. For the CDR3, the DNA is TGTGCCAGCAGGACTGCGGAGGCCTTAGACTCCTACAATGAGCAGTTCTTC. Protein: CASRTAEALDSYNEQFF.